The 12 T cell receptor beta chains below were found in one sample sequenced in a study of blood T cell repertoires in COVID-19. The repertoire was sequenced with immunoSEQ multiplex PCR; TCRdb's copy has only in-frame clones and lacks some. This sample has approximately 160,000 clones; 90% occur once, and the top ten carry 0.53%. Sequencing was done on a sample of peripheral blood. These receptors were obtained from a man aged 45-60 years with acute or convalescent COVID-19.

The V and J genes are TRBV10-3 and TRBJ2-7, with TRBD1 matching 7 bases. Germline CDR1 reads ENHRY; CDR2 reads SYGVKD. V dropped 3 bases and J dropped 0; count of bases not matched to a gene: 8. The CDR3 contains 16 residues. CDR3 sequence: CAISELMTGISYEQYF. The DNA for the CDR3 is TGTGCCATCAGTGAATTGATGACAGGGATCTCCTACGAGCAGTACTTC.

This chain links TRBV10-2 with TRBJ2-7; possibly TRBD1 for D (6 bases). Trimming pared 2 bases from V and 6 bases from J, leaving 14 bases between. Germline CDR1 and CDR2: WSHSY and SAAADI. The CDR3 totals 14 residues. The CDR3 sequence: CASSESRGLSEQYV. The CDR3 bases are TGCGCCAGCAGTGAGAGCAGGGGCTTAAGCGAGCAGTACGTC.

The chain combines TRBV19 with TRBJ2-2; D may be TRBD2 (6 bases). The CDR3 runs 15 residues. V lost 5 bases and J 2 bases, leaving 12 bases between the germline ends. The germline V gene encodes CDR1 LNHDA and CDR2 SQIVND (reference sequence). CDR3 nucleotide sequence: TGTGCCAGTAGTCGGAGGGCACAAAACACCGGGGAGCTGTTTTTT. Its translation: CASSRRAQNTGELFF.

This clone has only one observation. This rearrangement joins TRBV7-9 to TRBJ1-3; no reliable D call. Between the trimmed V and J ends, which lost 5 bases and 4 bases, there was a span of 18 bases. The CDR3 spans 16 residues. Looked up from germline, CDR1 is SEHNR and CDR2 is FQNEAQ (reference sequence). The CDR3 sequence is CASSPPVGGRGNTIYF. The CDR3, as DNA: TGTGCCAGCAGCCCCCCGGTGGGAGGTCGGGGAAACACCATATATTTT.

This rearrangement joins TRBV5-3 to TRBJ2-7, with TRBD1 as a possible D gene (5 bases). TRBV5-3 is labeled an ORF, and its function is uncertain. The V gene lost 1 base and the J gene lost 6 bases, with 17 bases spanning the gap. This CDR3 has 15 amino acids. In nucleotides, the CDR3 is TGTGCCAGAAGCTTGCCGCGGCAGGGTAGTTCCGAGCAGTACGTC. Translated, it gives CARSLPRQGSSEQYV.

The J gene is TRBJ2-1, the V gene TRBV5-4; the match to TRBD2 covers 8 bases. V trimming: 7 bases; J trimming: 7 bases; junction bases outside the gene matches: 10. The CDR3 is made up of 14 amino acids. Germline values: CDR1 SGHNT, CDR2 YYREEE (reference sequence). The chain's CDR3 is CASQETAGVNEQFF. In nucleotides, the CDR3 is TGTGCCAGCCAAGAGACAGCGGGAGTGAATGAGCAGTTCTTC.

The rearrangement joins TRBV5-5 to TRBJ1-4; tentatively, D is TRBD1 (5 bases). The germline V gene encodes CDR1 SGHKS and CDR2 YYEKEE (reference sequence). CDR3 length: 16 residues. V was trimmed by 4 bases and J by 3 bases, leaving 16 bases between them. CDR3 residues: CASSDWPQGSNEKLFF. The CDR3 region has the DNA TGTGCCAGCAGCGATTGGCCCCAGGGATCTAATGAAAAACTGTTTTTT.

Here the CDR3 reads CASRDRGKAGELFF. CDR3 in DNA: TGTGCCAGCAGGGACAGGGGTAAGGCCGGGGAGCTGTTTTTT. V is TRBV25-1 and J is TRBJ2-2; 9 bases agree with TRBD1. V was clipped by 6 bases and J by 6 bases; unmatched bases: 5. Germline CDR1 MGHDK, CDR2 SYGVNS. The CDR3 extends over 14 amino acids.

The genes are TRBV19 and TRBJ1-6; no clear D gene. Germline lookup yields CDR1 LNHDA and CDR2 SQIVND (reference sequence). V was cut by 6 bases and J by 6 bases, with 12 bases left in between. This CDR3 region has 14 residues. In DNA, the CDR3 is TGTGCCAGTAGCCGGGATATAATTAATTCACCCCTCCACTTT. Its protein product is CASSRDIINSPLHF.

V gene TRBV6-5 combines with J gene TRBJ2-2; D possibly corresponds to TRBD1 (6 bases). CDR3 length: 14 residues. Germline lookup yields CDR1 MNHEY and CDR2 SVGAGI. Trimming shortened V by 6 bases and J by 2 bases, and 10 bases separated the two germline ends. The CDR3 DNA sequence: TGTGCCAGCAGGCAGGACAGAAACACCGGGGAGCTGTTTTTT. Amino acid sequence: CASRQDRNTGELFF.

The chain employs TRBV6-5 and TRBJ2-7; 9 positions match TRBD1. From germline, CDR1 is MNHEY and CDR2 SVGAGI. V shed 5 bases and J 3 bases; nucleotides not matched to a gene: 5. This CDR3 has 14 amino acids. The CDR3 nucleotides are TGTGCCAGCAGTAGGGGACAGGGAGGCTACGAGCAGTACTTC. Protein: CASSRGQGGYEQYF.

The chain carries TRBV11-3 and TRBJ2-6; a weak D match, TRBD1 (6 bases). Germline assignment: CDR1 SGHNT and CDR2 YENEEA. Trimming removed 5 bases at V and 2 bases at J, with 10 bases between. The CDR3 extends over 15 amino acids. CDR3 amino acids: CASSPGATGANVLTF. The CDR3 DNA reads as TGTGCCAGCAGCCCAGGGGCTACTGGGGCCAACGTCCTGACTTTC. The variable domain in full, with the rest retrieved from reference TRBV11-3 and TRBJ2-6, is EAGVVQSPRYKIIEKKQPVAFWCNPISGHNTLYWYLQNLGQGPELLIRYENEEAVDDSQLPKDRFSAERLKGVDSTLKIQPAELGDSAVYLCASSPGATGANVLTFGAGSRLTVL.